This T cell receptor (beta chain) comes out of a study of shared T cell receptors in the human thymus. The germline CDR1 and CDR2 sequences are SEHNR and FQNEAQ (reference sequence). The CDR3 is 14 residues long. V gave up 5 bases and J gave up 3 bases; unmatched junction bases: 4. Generated by immunoSEQ multiplex PCR, the TCRdb table keeps only in-frame clones and is missing some. This table has over 650,000 clones, about 90% appearing once. These records were also assigned to another study, of human thymus T cells. Per that study: Healthy Finnish infants undergoing corrective surgery for congenital heart defects were used as donors.

The V and J genes are TRBV7-9 and TRBJ2-1; TRBD2 aligns across 7 bases. The sequence was obtained from a boy under two years old with a congenital heart defect. The sequenced sample consisted of thymocytes. Here the CDR3 reads CASSAWEGYNEQFF. The CDR3 nucleotides are TGTGCCAGCAGCGCGTGGGAGGGCTACAATGAGCAGTTCTTC. Full variable domain (missing parts from reference TRBV7-9 and TRBJ2-1): DTGVSQNPRHKITKRGQNVTFRCDPISEHNRLYWYRQTLGQGPEFLTYFQNEAQLEKSRLLSDRFSAERPKGSFSTLEIQRTEQGDSAMYLCASSAWEGYNEQFFGPGTRLTVL.